These T cell receptor beta chains were read from a single sample in a study of CD8 T cell repertoires and HIV-1 epitope variants. TCRdb keeps only in-frame clones here, not all; method: immunoSEQ multiplex PCR. Among a few thousand clones, about 71% were seen once, and the ten largest hold about 39%. No antigens are known for them. Sequenced: cultured CD8+ T cells derived from PBMCs. Receptors originate from a male donor with HIV. The CDR3 runs from the conserved cysteine through the conserved F or W. A D gene is named only where the DNA matches it firmly. For some rows the clone size is stated as once, few or many, or as a class when expanded; others skip it.

>15|TRBV19|TRBJ1-1|.|.
TGTGCCACCATAGAAGAGCCGATGGTGAACACTGAAGCTTTCTTT
CATIEEPMVNTEAFF
>13|TRBV7-9|TRBJ2-1|.|.
TGTGCCAGCAGTCCCTATCAGAACAATGAGCAGTTCTTC
CASSPYQNNEQFF
>16|TRBV11-2|TRBJ2-1|TRBD2|once
TGTGCCAGCAGCTCCGCGCCTAGCGGGGGGGCCAATGAGCAGTTCTTC
CASSSAPSGGANEQFF
>17|TRBV7-9|TRBJ2-1|.|.
TGTGCCAGCAGCCCACCCCCAGGTAACGGGGCCTACAATGAGCAGTTCTTC
CASSPPPGNGAYNEQFF
>11|TRBV6-5|TRBJ1-1|.|.
TGTGCCGCCCACATAAGGACTGAAGCTTTCTTT
CAAHIRTEAFF
>14|TRBV6-5|TRBJ1-5|.|.
TGTGCCAGCAGTGCACAGGGAATTCATCAGCCCCAGCATTTT
CASSAQGIHQPQHF
>15|TRBV9|TRBJ2-3|.|.
TGTGCCAGCAGCGTAGAGTGGGGGGGCACAGATACGCAGTATTTT
CASSVEWGGTDTQYF
>13|TRBV12-5|TRBJ2-7|TRBD2|.
TGTGCTAGTGGTTTAGCGGGAGTCCACGAGCAGTACTTC
CASGLAGVHEQYF
>15|TRBV4-3|TRBJ2-7|.|.
TGCGCCAGCAGCCAACAGAACACTGGCTCCTACGAGCAGTACTTC
CASSQQNTGSYEQYF
>12|TRBV28|TRBJ2-7|.|few
TGTGCCAGCAGTAGGGATTTGAGGGAGCAGTACTTC
CASSRDLREQYF
>16|TRBV18|TRBJ2-7|TRBD2|.
TGTGCCAGCTCACCACTGGCTAGCGGGGGTCGTTACGAGCAGTACTTC
CASSPLASGGRYEQYF
>15|TRBV19|TRBJ2-7|TRBD1|few
TGTGCCAGTAGGTCAGCGGGACAGGGCTTCTACGAGCAGTACTTC
CASRSAGQGFYEQYF
>13|TRBV5-4|TRBJ1-1|TRBD1|few
TGTGCCAGCAGCCAGCAGGGGGGCACTGAAGCTTTCTTT
CASSQQGGTEAFF
>17|TRBV11-2|TRBJ1-4|.|.
TGTGCCAGCAGCAGCAACGCGGGGGGCGCAACTAATGAAAAACTGTTTTTT
CASSSNAGGATNEKLFF
>15|TRBV15|TRBJ1-5|TRBD1|few
TGTGCCACCAGCAGAGATTTTACAGGGGGACAGCCCCAGCATTTT
CATSRDFTGGQPQHF
>12|TRBV5-1|TRBJ1-2|TRBD1|few
TGCGCCAGTAATACAGGGGGCGTCGGCTACACCTTC
CASNTGGVGYTF
>12|TRBV28|TRBJ2-7|.|.
TGTGCCAGCAGTTATGACAGCTACGAGCAGTACTTC
CASSYDSYEQYF
>14|TRBV9|TRBJ1-1|TRBD1|.
TGTGCCAGCAGCCCTACAGGGGGAGGTACTGAAGCTTTCTTT
CASSPTGGGTEAFF
>14|TRBV27|TRBJ2-7|.|.
TGTGCCAGCAGTCAGGGGCCAATTGGCTACGAGCAGTACTTC
CASSQGPIGYEQYF
>14|TRBV27|TRBJ2-1|TRBD1|.
TGTGCCAGCAGTTTAGGGACAGGGTACAATGAGCAGTTCTTC
CASSLGTGYNEQFF
>13|TRBV4-3|TRBJ2-4|.|.
TGCGCCAGCAGCCAAGGGGTGAGGGACATTCAGTACTTC
CASSQGVRDIQYF
>15|TRBV2|TRBJ2-7|TRBD2|.
TGTGCCAGCATTGACTCTGGAGGGACTACCTACGAGCAGTACTTC
CASIDSGGTTYEQYF
>15|TRBV4-3|TRBJ1-2|TRBD1|.
TGCGCCAGCAGCCAAGAGACAGGGACTAACTATGGCTACACCTTC
CASSQETGTNYGYTF
>16|TRBV5-1|TRBJ2-5|TRBD2|.
TGCGCCAGCAGCCCGCAGCGGGGGGCCTTAAAAGAGACCCAGTACTTC
CASSPQRGALKETQYF
>13|TRBV5-1|TRBJ1-2|TRBD1|.
TGCGCCAGCAGCTTGTATCAGGGGGCCGACTACACCTTC
CASSLYQGADYTF
>14|TRBV4-2|TRBJ2-7|.|.
TGTGCCAGCAGCCAAGATCTTGGAAGCTACGAGCAGTACTTC
CASSQDLGSYEQYF
>18|TRBV7-3|TRBJ2-2|TRBD1|.
TGTGCCAGCTCAAGTCCGGTACAGGGGGCAGCGAACACCGGGGAGCTGTTTTTT
CASSSPVQGAANTGELFF
>15|TRBV27|TRBJ2-7|TRBD2|few
TGTGCCAGCAGTTTATACCTAGCGGGGGGCTACGAGCAGTACTTC
CASSLYLAGGYEQYF
>16|TRBV6-4|TRBJ2-3|TRBD2|few
TGTGCCAGCAGTGACGCGACTAGCGGGGGGTCAGATACGCAGTATTTT
CASSDATSGGSDTQYF
>15|TRBV5-8|TRBJ1-3|.|.
TGTGCCAGCAGCTTGGTAGGGAGGGCCGGAAACACCATATATTTT
CASSLVGRAGNTIYF
>15|TRBV28|TRBJ2-1|TRBD1|.
TGTGCCAGCAGTTTTCTACAGGGGGCCTACAATGAGCAGTTCTTC
CASSFLQGAYNEQFF
>17|TRBV21-1|TRBJ2-1|.|.
TGTGCCAGCAGCAAAGACGGGGCTAGCGGGGGAAACAATGAGCAGTTCTTC
CASSKDGASGGNNEQFF
>17|TRBV7-9|TRBJ2-3|.|.
TGTGCCAGCAGCTTAGACACGGCGGGACCTAGCACAGATACGCAGTATTTT
CASSLDTAGPSTDTQYF
>15|TRBV19|TRBJ1-2|.|.
TGTGCCAGTAGCCTACAGGGCGTCGCTAACTATGGCTACACCTTC
CASSLQGVANYGYTF
>16|TRBV28|TRBJ2-7|.|.
TGTGCCAGCAGCCCCGAGGAAAGGGCCAGCTCCTACGAGCAGTACTTC
CASSPEERASSYEQYF
>14|TRBV5-6|TRBJ2-1|.|.
TGTGCCAGCAGCTTGCACCATGTTGGCGATGAGCAGTTCTTC
CASSLHHVGDEQFF
>12|TRBV5-8|TRBJ1-2|.|.
TGTGCCAGCAGCTTGCGGGCGGGGGGCTACACCTTC
CASSLRAGGYTF
>15|TRBV4-2|TRBJ2-5|TRBD2|.
TGTGCCAGCAGCCAAGGCGGAGCGGGGGAAGAGACCCAGTACTTC
CASSQGGAGEETQYF
>15|TRBV5-6|TRBJ2-5|TRBD1|.
TGTGCCAGCAGCCCACCGGACAGGGGGCTCGAGACCCAGTACTTC
CASSPPDRGLETQYF
>15|TRBV4-3|TRBJ1-1|.|.
TGCGCCAGCAGCCAAGATAGGGGGGAATTAAGAGAAGCTTTCTTT
CASSQDRGELREAFF
>17|TRBV10-3|TRBJ2-3|.|once
TGTGCCAGCGAAGGGTCTCTACTTGGGTCGGGCACAGATACGCAGTATTTT
CASEGSLLGSGTDTQYF
>14|TRBV27|TRBJ1-2|TRBD1|few
TGTGCCAGCAGTGCGACAGGGGGCTTTGGCGGCTACACCTTC
CASSATGGFGGYTF
>14|TRBV2|TRBJ2-7|.|few
TGTGCCATCCTCAATCCCGGGTCGTCCTACGAGCAGTACTTC
CAILNPGSSYEQYF
>17|TRBV5-6|TRBJ2-3|TRBD2|.
TGTGCCAGCAGCTCGGAAGGACTAGCGGGAGGGCCAGATACGCAGTATTTT
CASSSEGLAGGPDTQYF
>16|TRBV27|TRBJ1-6|TRBD1|.
TGTGCCAGCAGCAGGACTAGCAGGGGGCATAATTCACCCCTCCACTTT
CASSRTSRGHNSPLHF
>19|TRBV28|TRBJ2-7|.|few
TGTGCCAGCAGTTTCCCCACCCCAGGCGGAAGGGGTCCCATGCACGAGCAGTACTTC
CASSFPTPGGRGPMHEQYF
>14|TRBV5-4|TRBJ2-1|.|.
TGTGCCAGCAGTTCATTCCCCGAACCAGGGGAGCAGTTCTTC
CASSSFPEPGEQFF
>17|TRBV28|TRBJ1-5|.|.
TGTGCCAGCAGTCCTCCTCCAGGGTTAGGAAGCAATCAGCCCCAGCATTTT
CASSPPPGLGSNQPQHF
>14|TRBV19|TRBJ1-5|.|.
TGTGCCAGTACCTGGCCAGGGGGCAATCAGCCCCAGCATTTT
CASTWPGGNQPQHF